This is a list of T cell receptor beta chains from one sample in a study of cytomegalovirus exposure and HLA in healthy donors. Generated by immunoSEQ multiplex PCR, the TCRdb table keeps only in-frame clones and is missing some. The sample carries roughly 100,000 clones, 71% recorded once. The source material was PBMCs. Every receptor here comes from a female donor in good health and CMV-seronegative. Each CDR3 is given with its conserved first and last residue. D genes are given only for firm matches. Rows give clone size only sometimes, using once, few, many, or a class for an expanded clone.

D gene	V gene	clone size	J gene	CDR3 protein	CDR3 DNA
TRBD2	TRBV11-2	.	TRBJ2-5	CASSAAGALGEQYF	TGTGCCAGCAGCGCAGCGGGAGCTCTTGGTGAGCAGTACTTC
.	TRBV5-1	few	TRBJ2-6	CASSPTGYSGANVLTF	TGCGCCAGCAGCCCGACAGGCTACTCTGGGGCCAACGTCCTGACTTTC
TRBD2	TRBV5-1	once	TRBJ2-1	CASSFMREAFDEQFF	TGCGCCAGCAGCTTTATGCGGGAGGCCTTCGATGAGCAGTTCTTC
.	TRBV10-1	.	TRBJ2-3	CASSEFTGITDTQYF	TGCGCCAGCAGTGAGTTCACGGGAATCACAGATACGCAGTATTTT
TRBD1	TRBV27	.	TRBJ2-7	CASSLDRAYEQYF	TGTGCCAGCAGTTTGGACAGGGCCTACGAGCAGTACTTC
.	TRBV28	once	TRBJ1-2	CASRPNRPLYGYTF	TGTGCCAGCAGGCCGAACAGGCCCCTCTATGGCTACACCTTC
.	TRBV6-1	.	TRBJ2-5	CASSVNGMRETQYF	TGTGCCAGCAGTGTTAACGGGATGCGGGAGACCCAGTACTTC
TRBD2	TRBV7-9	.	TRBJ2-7	CASSFFLGGSTNEQYF	TGTGCCAGCAGCTTTTTTTTGGGCGGGAGCACGAACGAGCAGTACTTC
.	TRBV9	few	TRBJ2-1	CASSPGLSSYNEQFF	TGTGCCAGCAGCCCAGGATTAAGCTCCTACAATGAGCAGTTCTTC
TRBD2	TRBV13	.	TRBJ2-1	CASSSAQRGPYNEQFF	TGTGCCAGCAGCTCCGCCCAGCGGGGGCCCTACAATGAGCAGTTCTTC
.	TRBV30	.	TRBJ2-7	CAWRAGTFHEQYF	TGTGCCTGGAGGGCGGGGACTTTCCACGAGCAGTACTTC
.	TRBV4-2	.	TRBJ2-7	CASSQQGKGYYEQYF	TGTGCCAGCAGCCAACAGGGGAAGGGATACTACGAGCAGTACTTC
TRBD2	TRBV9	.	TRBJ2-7	CASSRGGYEQYF	TGTGCCAGCAGCCGGGGGGGTTACGAGCAGTACTTC
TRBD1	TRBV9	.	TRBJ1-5	CASSTRQGAVRSNQPQHF	TGTGCCAGCAGCACCCGACAGGGGGCTGTTAGGAGCAATCAGCCCCAGCATTTT
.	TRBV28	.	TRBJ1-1	CASRVGNTEAFF	TGTGCCAGCAGGGTCGGGAACACTGAAGCTTTCTTT
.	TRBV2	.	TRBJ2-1	CASSDWGAHSYSYNEQFF	TGTGCCAGCAGTGATTGGGGAGCGCACTCTTACTCCTACAATGAGCAGTTCTTC
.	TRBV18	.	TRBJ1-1	CASSPSAGDGEAFF	TGTGCCAGCTCACCTAGTGCAGGGGACGGTGAAGCTTTCTTT
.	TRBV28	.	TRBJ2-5	CASSDRGGRQETQYF	TGTGCCAGCAGCGACCGGGGAGGAAGACAAGAGACCCAGTACTTC
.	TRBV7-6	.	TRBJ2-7	CASSSTGLINEQYF	TGTGCCAGCAGCAGTACAGGGCTAATCAACGAGCAGTACTTC
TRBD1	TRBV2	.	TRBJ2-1	CASSVMTGGDRNEQFF	TGTGCCAGCAGTGTTATGACAGGGGGCGATCGGAATGAGCAGTTCTTC
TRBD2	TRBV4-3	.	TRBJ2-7	CASSQGLAGVGYEQYF	TGCGCCAGCAGCCAAGGGCTAGCGGGAGTAGGGTACGAGCAGTACTTC
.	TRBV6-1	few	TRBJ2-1	CASSEVPLASPEFF	TGTGCCAGCAGTGAAGTCCCTCTAGCATCGCCCGAGTTCTTC
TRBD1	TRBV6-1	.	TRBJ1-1	CASRDRAATEAFF	TGTGCCAGCAGGGACAGGGCTGCCACTGAAGCTTTCTTT
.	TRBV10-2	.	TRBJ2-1	CASSETPRGGRSSYNEQFF	TGCGCCAGCAGTGAGACTCCCCGCGGAGGGAGGAGCTCCTACAATGAGCAGTTCTTC
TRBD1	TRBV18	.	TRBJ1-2	CASSPIGQGARYGYTF	TGTGCCAGCTCACCTATCGGACAGGGGGCGCGCTATGGCTACACCTTC
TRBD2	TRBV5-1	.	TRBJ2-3	CASSPRRLAGISSTDTQYF	TGCGCCAGCAGCCCTAGACGACTAGCGGGGATATCTAGCACAGATACGCAGTATTTT
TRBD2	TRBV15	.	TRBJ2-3	CATSRVGASGRDTQYF	TGTGCCACCAGCAGAGTTGGGGCTAGCGGGAGGGATACGCAGTATTTT
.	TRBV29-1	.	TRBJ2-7	CSVSDFPSWYEQYF	TGCAGCGTTTCTGACTTTCCGTCCTGGTACGAGCAGTACTTC
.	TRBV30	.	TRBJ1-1	CAWSSETGSFAFF	TGTGCCTGGAGTTCCGAGACAGGTTCTTTTGCTTTCTTT
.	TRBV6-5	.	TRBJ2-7	CASSRQVSYEQYF	TGTGCCAGCAGTAGACAGGTTTCCTACGAGCAGTACTTC
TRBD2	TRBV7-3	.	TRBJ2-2	CASSLNVEEAGRGELFF	TGTGCCAGCAGCTTAAACGTCGAGGAAGCGGGAAGAGGGGAGCTGTTTTTT
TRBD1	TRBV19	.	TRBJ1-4	CASSVLHGTGGEKLFF	TGTGCCAGTAGTGTTTTACACGGGACAGGAGGTGAAAAACTGTTTTTT
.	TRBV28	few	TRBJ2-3	CASTVGGPSTDTQYF	TGTGCCAGCACCGTCGGGGGGCCTAGCACAGATACGCAGTATTTT
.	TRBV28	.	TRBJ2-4	CASSPTPKNIQYF	TGTGCCAGCAGTCCTACCCCCAAAAACATTCAGTACTTC
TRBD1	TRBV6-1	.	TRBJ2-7	CATRDRTIYEQYF	TGTGCCACCCGGGACAGGACGATCTACGAGCAGTACTTC
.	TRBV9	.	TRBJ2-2	CASSVDPGWNSGELFF	TGTGCCAGCAGCGTAGACCCGGGGTGGAACAGCGGGGAGCTGTTTTTT
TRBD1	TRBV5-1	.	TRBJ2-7	CASRTGTGDYYEQYF	TGCGCCAGCAGAACCGGGACAGGGGATTACTACGAGCAGTACTTC
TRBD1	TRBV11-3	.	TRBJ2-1	CASSPGGPNNEQFF	TGTGCCAGCAGCCCAGGGGGTCCGAACAATGAGCAGTTCTTC
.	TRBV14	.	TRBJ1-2	CASSQGAGSLSYGYTF	TGTGCCAGCAGCCAAGGGGCTGGGAGTCTGTCCTATGGCTACACCTTC
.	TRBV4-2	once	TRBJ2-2	CASSQDNGLYGELFF	TGTGCCAGCAGCCAAGATAATGGACTTTACGGGGAGCTGTTTTTT